The present T cell receptor (beta chain) was sequenced within a study of shared clonotypes between healthy human individuals. Study-wide findings and caveats: Naive CD4 clonotypes were shared across a handful of donors at about 5.3%.

This CDR3 is 15 amino acids long. The protocol was immunoSEQ multiplex PCR, while the TCRdb copy is restricted to in-frame clones and leaves out a portion. Of around 550,000 clones in the sample, about 96% are singletons; the top ten hold 0.05% to 0.07%. A remark on this clone: The antigen is unknown.

CD4+ cells yielded CD45RA+ naive and CD45RA-negative memory subsets. The sample was naive CD4+ T cells sorted from blood. Subset meaning: CD45RA+ positively selected. V usage is TRBV7-5 and J usage is TRBJ1-2. TRBV7-5 is designated a pseudogene. This sequence was found in a woman aged 30 to 39 in good health. CDR3: CVRSPGVPEGYGYTF. In DNA, the CDR3 is TGTGTCAGAAGCCCTGGCGTCCCGGAAGGCTATGGCTACACCTTC.